This T cell receptor (beta chain) was recovered during a study of T cells in Graves' hyperthyroidism and ophthalmopathy (dated by TCRdb to the late 2010s). In terms of the full investigation: Peripheral blood was sampled at the time of initial diagnosis, prior to any treatment. To identify TCR V-J signatures that set the groups apart, the researchers used a discovery cohort of about a hundred patients, made up of under 45 with Graves' ophthalmopathy and approximately 57 with stable Graves' hyperthyroidism. An independent validation cohort of around 19 hyperthyroidism patients and some 15 patients who later progressed to ophthalmopathy tested prospective prediction of ophthalmopathy. The roughly 91 discovery patients were randomly divided into training and test sets at a 7:3 ratio. The study also compared thyroid tissue and blood T-cell repertoires from several Graves' hyperthyroidism patients. After sampling, hyperthyroidism patients received methimazole starting at 30 mg daily, and ophthalmopathy patients received high-dose intravenous methylprednisolone. The paper describes TCR Vbeta CDR3 sequencing of 120 to 150 peripheral blood samples, made up of around 41 ophthalmopathy patients, around 78 hyperthyroidism patients and around 17 progressor patients. Study-level results and caveats: Most expanded thyroid clonotypes (frequency above 0.001) were also detected in blood, a finding suggesting that blood repertoires may reflect thyroid immune responses. In cross-validation, a model built on a 13 V-J signature told ophthalmopathy apart from stable hyperthyroidism with less than 90% sensitivity and around 84% specificity, and in testing the same model reached 80%/75%. No statistical method was used to fix the sample size in advance, and group allocation was not hidden from the investigators. In validation, the model predicted progression to ophthalmopathy a median of about 6.8 months before onset, with approximately 71% sensitivity and just under 75% specificity.

This clonotype was detected a few times. Its antigen target is currently unknown. There are no base qualities to consult, and no much larger clone falls within one base. The TCR beta CDR3 regions were amplified from RNA transcripts. For the first round of RT-PCR on the TCR CDR3, the HTBI primer set was used together with the Qiagen OneStep RT-PCR kit. Libraries were constructed in a second round of multiplex PCR, after which size selection and purification were performed. Sequencing of the libraries was done on an Illumina HiSeq2000 using paired-end 100 bp reads. Processing in the source paper ran as follows. Raw data were processed with SOAPnuke, discarding reads with adapters, uncalled bases, mean Phred below 15, or no exact constant-primer or identifier match. COPE v1.2.5 was used to merge the high-quality paired reads, and each unique nucleotide sequence was defined as a clonotype. MiTCR v1.1 was used to align clonotypes to the IMGT TRBV, TRBD and TRBJ reference segments. The analysis was restricted to V-J combinations with a frequency above 0.0001, which together covered about 99% of the repertoires. A TCS score was defined as the ratio between F50 (clonal expansion) and ExV (chaos), using BLOSUM62-based TCRdist between CDR3 peptides within each V-J. Welch's t-statistics and random forest reduced 500 to 650 V-J features to 13, which were used in a naive Bayes classifier (R e1071). TCRdb trimmed public reads at Q25 via fastp, called clones via MiXCR and kept in-frame beta chains. All rows with the same CDR3 protein become a single entry with the most common DNA and genes. Clone size and V and J calls follow TCRdb, not the original study. The sample table shows 600,000 to 650,000 distinct CDR3 sequences, and less than 25% are seen once. Roughly 30% of the sample goes to the ten largest clones.

The germline V gene encodes CDR1 PRHDT and CDR2 FYEKMQ (reference sequence). V loses 5 bases at its end and J loses 5 bases; junction bases beyond the gene matches: 17. Measured from the cysteine to the phenylalanine, the CDR3 is 17 residues long. The kept DNA is CDR3 alone, 51 bases in frame from the first base. Moderately to severely active disease, a Clinical Activity Score of at least 3, a NOSPECS grade of at least 4, and a duration under 3 months were present in ophthalmopathy patients. Exclusion was applied to patients with uncontrolled infections, other autoimmune diseases, pregnancy or lactation. Diagnoses relied on clinical symptoms, serum thyroxine and TRAb, thyroid ultrasound and orbital computed tomography. Ficoll-Paque density gradient centrifugation was used to isolate PBMCs from approximately 10 ml of fresh peripheral blood. Total RNA was extracted with Trizol reagent, and quality was checked on an Agilent 2100 Bioanalyzer.

The rearranged segments are TRBV13 and TRBJ1-2; 7 bases in between match TRBD1. The source is a man in his thirties or forties with Graves' ophthalmopathy. The sequencing sample was made of blood. CDR3 sequence: CASSPPNRGGNGYGYTF. The DNA sequence follows: TGTGCCAGCAGCCCGCCCAACAGGGGTGGGAATGGGTATGGCTACACCTTC. When the CDR3 is completed using the reference TRBV13 and TRBJ1-2 genes on either side, the full variable domain is AAGVIQSPRHLIKEKRETATLKCYPIPRHDTVYWYQQGPGQDPQFLISFYEKMQSDKGSIPDRFSAQQFSDYHSELNMSSLELGDSALYFCASSPPNRGGNGYGYTFGSGTRLTVV.